This T cell receptor beta chain was recorded in a study of human T cells and chemical hapten exposure. Regarding the study as a whole: Expanded TCR counts at PT1 were positively correlated with the patch test score. The study found that DPC sensitization did not change TCRs above 1 in 1000 frequency.

Germline V gene data show CDR1 as SEHNR and CDR2 as FQNEAQ (reference sequence). With 5 bases removed from V and 7 bases from J, the gap between germline ends came to 17 bases. The CDR3 loop spans 15 amino acids. Each cDNA molecule in the library carried unique molecular identifiers. TCRdb reprocessed the RACE reads with MiXCR, giving one entry per CDR3 protein. The table includes tens of thousands of distinct CDR3 sequences, 9.5% to 15% detected once. This clonotype was seen many times. Its matching antigen is unknown. Time point given: pre-sensitization, week 0. Treatment denoted: therapeutic diphenylcyclopropenone sensitization with weekly scalp DPC. Alopecia patients, 18 to 70 years old and DPC-suitable, served as donors.

This chain connects TRBV7-9 to TRBJ1-4, with a weak D call TRBD1 (5 bases). This TCR was recovered from a woman aged 25 to 39 with alopecia areata. Some clones in this sample may be carry-over from other donors' samples. The specimen comprised whole blood, sampled in connection with sensitization to the hapten diphenylcyclopropenone (DPC). CDR3 sequence reads: CASSPRLARGEKLFF. In DNA, the CDR3 is TGTGCCAGCAGCCCTCGATTGGCTAGGGGTGAAAAACTGTTTTTT.